The present entry profiles one T cell receptor beta chain with its context. Its antigen target is currently unknown. Nothing much larger sits one base from this clone, and base qualities are not available. The source of the sample is a study of cytomegalovirus exposure and HLA in healthy donors (dated by TCRdb to the late 2010s). A note on the overall study: An earlier analysis of roughly 570 of the donors reported 250 to 350 Gb of sequence data and 117 million unique TCR beta sequences obtained from around 170 million T cells. An early release covering approximately 600 HLA-typed donors comprised roughly 300 gigabases of sequencing data and roughly 86 million unique TCR sequences. Among the roughly 390 genotyped donors, approximately 77% belonged to the genetic ancestry cluster associated with self-reported Caucasian donors. The study aimed to test whether cataloging public T cell receptors could reveal signatures of past pathogen exposure. The study profiled the T cell repertoires of hundreds of subjects by immunosequencing and related them to cytomegalovirus serostatus. In addition to the first cohort of several hundred subjects, a separate validation cohort of 120 different subjects was used. To predict cytomegalovirus infection status, the study brought together high-throughput TCR immunosequencing, statistical association of individual TCRs with disease status, and machine learning. To study patterns of TCR occurrence, a later analysis re-analyzed previously published TCR beta repertoires from 666 donors and added high-resolution HLA genotyping. Rather than using new phenotypic data, the later analysis identified candidate immune exposures from TCR beta sequences and from how often those sequences occurred across donors. To decide whether each TCR beta V gene segment behaved as functional or pseudogenic, an earlier analysis of some 600 of the donors relied on high-throughput TCR beta sequencing. Donor age, sex, ethnicity and CMV serostatus were compiled together with the repertoire data. Genome-wide SNP genotypes for about 60% of the 666 donors were used in a later genetic analysis, which treated that subset as a discovery cohort. All discovery cohort repertoires had been generated using a single sequencing platform. HLA typing included class I and class II loci at four-digit resolution. The number of typed donors differed by locus: roughly 629-640 for A, B, C, DRB1 and DQB1; 500 to 550 for DQA1; 606 for DPA1; and about 470 for DPB1. A handful of DR-DQ haplotypes were handled as single units for association and clustering because linkage in the cohort was strong. Among some 410 genotyped donors of the cohort, an average of about 240,000 unique TCR beta nucleotide sequences were sequenced per donor, roughly a sixth of them non-productive. On the study overall, not on this receptor specifically: A further reported finding was that TCR beta sequences accurately predicted the HLA-A and HLA-B alleles for most subjects in the first cohort. It was suggested by the authors that the approach could potentially be generalized to other disease states and immunological phenotypes. In the study, approximately 160 TCR beta chains were listed as associated with cytomegalovirus. According to a later genetic analysis, donors in an Asian-associated ancestry cluster had fewer N-insertions in productive TCRs than the roughly 700-donor mean. In vitro tests confirmed that three of the cytomegalovirus-associated TCR beta chains recognize cytomegalovirus antigens. In a later analysis, TCR association rates were found to vary across HLA loci, with the most associated TCRs seen for DRB1 alleles and the fewest for HLA-C alleles. A later analysis found that HLA-associated TCR beta chains were more clonally expanded and had lower generation probabilities than equally common non-associated chains. Because HLA typing was unavailable for some donors at each locus, only the typed subset was used in association tests. A later genetic analysis associated a missense DCLRE1C variant with V-gene and J-gene trimming of TCR beta chains, and an independent cohort replicated the association. Because counts were too low, roughly 17 rarely observed V segments, including chromosome 9 orphons, were left out of the earlier analysis of several hundred of the donors. A later analysis associated 16,951 TCR beta sequences with specific HLA alleles at a false discovery rate of 0.05. Presence/absence analyses assumed roughly uniform sequencing depth across donors, an assumption that may not hold. The classifier was reported to diagnose cytomegalovirus status with high specificity and sensitivity in both the original cohort and the validation cohort. Some IMGT-functional V segments, including TRBV6-2 and TRBV6-3, could not be distinguished by the 87-base-pair reads and were therefore excluded. An earlier analysis of some 560 of the donors showed that most TCR beta V segments appeared in productive rearrangements either about 87% or about 30% of the time, which broadly matched IMGT annotations. When HLA alleles, especially DR and DQ, strongly co-occurred, TCR associations were difficult to assign to individual alleles. A later analysis reported that several top co-occurrence clusters appeared linked to parvovirus B19, influenza, CMV and Epstein-Barr virus. In this cohort, only TCR beta chains were sequenced, and detectable features were limited by the absence of alpha or paired-chain data. In a later analysis, most CMV-associated TCR beta chains were found to appear HLA-restricted, with HLA associations seemingly driven largely by CMV exposure. CMV serostatus was the only immune exposure information available for the cohort. While some public TCRs were present in many individuals, most TCR sequences turned up only very rarely across donors. Linkage disequilibrium might explain the correlated functional status among segregating V segments, but an unknown experimental factor could not be excluded. A cluster of highly shared sequence variants was judged likely to represent a technical artifact of the sequencing pipeline.

V drops 3 bases and J drops 0 bases, leaving 8 bases in between. The CDR3 holds 15 amino acids from the cysteine to the phenylalanine. Only the CDR3 DNA is retained, 45 bases long and in frame from the first base. In the germline V gene, CDR1 corresponds to KGHSH and CDR2 to LQKENI. The cohort consisted of 650 to 850 healthy bone marrow donors. At the time of sampling, all cohort members were nominally healthy, though unrecorded immune exposures were likely present. The donor was CMV seropositive and belonged to the group of over 250 seropositive cohort members. A peripheral blood sample was provided by each donor, and peripheral blood mononuclear cells were used for TCR beta sequencing. Genomic DNA extraction from the blood cell samples was performed with the Qiagen DNeasy Blood Extraction Kit. The library was prepared using the immunoSEQ multiplex PCR assay. For the multiplex PCR, a mixture combining 60 forward primers for TCR Vbeta segments and 13 reverse primers for TCR Jbeta segments was used. The CDR3 region of rearranged TCR beta genes was amplified from genomic DNA by a multiplex PCR assay. The amplified TCR beta libraries were sequenced on the Illumina HiSeq System as 87-base-pair reads. The authors' analysis ran thus. A later analysis counted 75 million to 100 million unique TCR beta chains across the 666 repertoires, and some 11 million of these chains were shared by at least two donors. Raw reads were error-corrected and collapsed into unique sequences by a nearest-neighbor algorithm in which closely related sequences were merged to remove PCR and sequencing errors. Alignment of CDR3 sequences to IMGT reference sequences was used to assign V, D and J gene segments. For a sequence to be retained, a match of at least six nucleotides to both a V gene segment and a J gene segment was required. A rearrangement counted as productive if the CDR3 had no stop codons and remained in frame with V and J, and every other rearrangement counted as non-productive. Following IMGT convention, CDR3 was defined as the stretch from the second conserved V-encoded cysteine up to the conserved J-encoded phenylalanine. Sequences without an unambiguous match to a single V gene segment were excluded from the earlier analysis of about 600 of the donors. An earlier analysis of almost 600 of the donors classified V segments as functional when productive rearrangements were above 56.7% and as segregating when the standard deviation between donors was above 5%. To diagnose cytomegalovirus status from the catalog of TCR beta chain sequences, a statistical classification framework was built. In a later analysis, TCR nucleotide sequences were compared against IMGT/GENE-DB human TR gene sequences so that V and J genes could be assigned. The TCRdist pipeline was used in a later analysis to assign CDR3 sequences and most-parsimonious VDJ recombination scenarios. In a later analysis, each TCR beta chain was defined by its CDR3 amino acid sequence together with its V-gene family, and reads without a unique V-gene family were excluded. To address suspected cross-contamination and a sequencing artifact, a later analysis removed 550 to 750 highly shared, low-generation-probability nucleotide sequences. A later analysis calculated a clonal expansion index for each public chain from normalized within-repertoire ranks of inferred template counts. In a later analysis, generation probabilities were computed with a VDJ recombination model fitted to out-of-frame rearrangements, and the resulting probabilities were checked against IGoR. A later analysis scored TCR-TCR, TCR-HLA and TCR-CMV co-occurrence with hypergeometric tests, applying a repertoire-size bias correction to TCR pairs. In a later analysis, false discovery rates were estimated by permuting HLA or CMV assignments 20 times. A later analysis grouped co-occurring TCRs with DBSCAN, adding TCRdist sequence similarity when clustering within HLA-allele-positive subsets. Repertoires with fewer than 30,000 or more than 120,000 public chains, plus five repertoires with anomalous nucleotide sharing, were excluded from co-occurrence clustering. The source is immuneACCESS, and TCRdb retained only in-frame sequences with V and J called. Part of the clones is not carried over; for the studies checked, unresolved V genes explain less than half of this, and the remainder is unexplained. V and J calls and clone size are those listed in that table; D and trimming were worked out from the DNA. In this sample the table shows some 160,000 clones, roughly 85% of which occur a single time. The ten largest clones capture approximately 8% of the sample.

The sequence came from a male donor in good health and CMV-seropositive. The rearranged chain carries TRBV18 and TRBJ2-2; the D gene is perhaps TRBD2, on 6 matching bases. Sequencing was performed on PBMCs. The CDR3 loop reads CASSPGRSNTGELFF. The nucleotides read TGTGCCAGCTCACCGGGGAGGTCGAACACCGGGGAGCTGTTTTTT.